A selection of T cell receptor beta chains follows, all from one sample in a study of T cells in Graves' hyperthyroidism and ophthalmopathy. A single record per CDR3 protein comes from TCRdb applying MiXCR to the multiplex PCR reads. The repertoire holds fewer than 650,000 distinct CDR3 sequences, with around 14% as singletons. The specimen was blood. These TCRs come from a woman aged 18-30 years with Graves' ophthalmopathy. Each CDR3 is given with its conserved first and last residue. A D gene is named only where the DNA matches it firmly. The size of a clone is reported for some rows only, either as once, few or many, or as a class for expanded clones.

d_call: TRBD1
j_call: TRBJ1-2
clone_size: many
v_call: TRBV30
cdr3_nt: TGTGCCGAAAAACAGGGGTCCCACTATGGCTACACCTTC
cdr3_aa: CAEKQGSHYGYTF

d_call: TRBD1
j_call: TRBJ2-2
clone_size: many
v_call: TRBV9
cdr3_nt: TGTGCCAGCAGCAATACAGGGGACACCGGGGAGCTGTTTTTT
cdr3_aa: CASSNTGDTGELFF

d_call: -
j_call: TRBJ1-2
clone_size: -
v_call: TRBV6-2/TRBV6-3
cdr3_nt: TGTGCCAGCAAAGGCCAGGGAGTCGGCTATGGCTACACCTTC
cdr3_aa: CASKGQGVGYGYTF

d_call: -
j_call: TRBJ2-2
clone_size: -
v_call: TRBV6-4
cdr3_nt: TGTGCCAGCAAGTCGGCGGGGGAGCTGTTTTTT
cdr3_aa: CASKSAGELFF

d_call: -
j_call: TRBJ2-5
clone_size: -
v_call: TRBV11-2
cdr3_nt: TGTGCCAGCAGCTTAGGACTAGGGGGAGAGACCCAGTACTTC
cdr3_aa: CASSLGLGGETQYF

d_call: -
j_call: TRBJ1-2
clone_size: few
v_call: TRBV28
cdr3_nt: TGTGCCAGCGGGGGAGCGGGCTACACCTTC
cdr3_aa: CASGGAGYTF

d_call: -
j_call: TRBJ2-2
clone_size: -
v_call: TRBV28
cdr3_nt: TGTGCCAGCAGTCAGGGTTGGACCGGGGAGCTGTTTTTT
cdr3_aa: CASSQGWTGELFF

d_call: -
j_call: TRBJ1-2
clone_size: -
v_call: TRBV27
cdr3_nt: TGTGCCAGCAGTTCCGCGGGGGGCGAGTCTTATGGCTACACCTTC
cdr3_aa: CASSSAGGESYGYTF

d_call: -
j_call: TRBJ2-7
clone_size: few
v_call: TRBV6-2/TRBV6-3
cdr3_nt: TGTGCCAGCCGGGGGGCGCTTCAATCCTACGAGCAGTACTTC
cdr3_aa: CASRGALQSYEQYF

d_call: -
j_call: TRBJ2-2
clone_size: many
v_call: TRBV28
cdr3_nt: TGTGCCAGCAGTTTTATGGGGGGGGGCTGGAACACCGGGGAGCTGTTTTTT
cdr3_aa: CASSFMGGGWNTGELFF

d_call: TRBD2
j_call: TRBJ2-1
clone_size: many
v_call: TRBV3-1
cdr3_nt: TGTGCCAGCAGCCAATCCACTAGCGGGTACAATGAGCAGTTCTTC
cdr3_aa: CASSQSTSGYNEQFF

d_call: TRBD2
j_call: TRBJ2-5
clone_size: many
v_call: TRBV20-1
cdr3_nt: TGCAGTGCTAGAGAGGGTAGCGGGAGGGCCGGTGAGACCCAGTACTTC
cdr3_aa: CSAREGSGRAGETQYF

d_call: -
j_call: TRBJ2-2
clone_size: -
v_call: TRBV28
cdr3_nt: TGTGCCAGCAGTCTACAGGGTGCGGGACGGACCACCGGGGAGCTGTTTTTT
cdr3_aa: CASSLQGAGRTTGELFF

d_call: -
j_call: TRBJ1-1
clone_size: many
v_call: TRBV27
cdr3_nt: TGTGCCAGCAGTTTACAGGGTTGGCCCATGAACACTGAAGCTTTCTTT
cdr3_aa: CASSLQGWPMNTEAFF

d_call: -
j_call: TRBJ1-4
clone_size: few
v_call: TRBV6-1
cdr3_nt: TGTGCCAGCAGTGAGAGGGATGCAACTAATGAAAAACCGTTTTTT
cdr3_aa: CASSERDATNEKPFF

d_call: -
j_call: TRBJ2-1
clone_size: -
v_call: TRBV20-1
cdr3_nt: TGCAGTGCTCTACACCGGGGTACCAGCTCCTACAATGAGCAGTTCTTC
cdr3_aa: CSALHRGTSSYNEQFF

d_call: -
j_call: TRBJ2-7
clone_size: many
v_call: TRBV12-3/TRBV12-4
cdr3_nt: TGTGCCAGCAGTTTAAGGGCAGGGCCTTCCTACGAGCAGTACTTC
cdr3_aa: CASSLRAGPSYEQYF

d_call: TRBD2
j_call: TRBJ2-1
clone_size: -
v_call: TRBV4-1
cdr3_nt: TGCGCCAGCGAGGAGGCGGGAGGGCCAGGCAATGAGCAGTTCTTC
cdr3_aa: CASEEAGGPGNEQFF

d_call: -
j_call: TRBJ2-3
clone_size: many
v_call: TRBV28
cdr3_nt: TGTGCCAGCAGTCCTATGCGACTGGCGAGGGAGACAGATACGCAGTATTTT
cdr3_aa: CASSPMRLARETDTQYF

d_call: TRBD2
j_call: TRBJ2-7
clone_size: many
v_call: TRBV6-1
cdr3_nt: TGTGCCAGCCTGGCGGGAGGTAGGCAGTACTTC
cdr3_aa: CASLAGGRQYF

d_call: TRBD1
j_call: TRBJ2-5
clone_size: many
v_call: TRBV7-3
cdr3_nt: TGTGCCAGCAGCTTCCGGACAGGGTACCAAGAGACCCAGTACTTC
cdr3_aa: CASSFRTGYQETQYF

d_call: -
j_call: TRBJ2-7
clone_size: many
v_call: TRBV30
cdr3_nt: TGTGCCTGGAGTGTTAGTACAAACTACGAGCAGTACTTC
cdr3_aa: CAWSVSTNYEQYF

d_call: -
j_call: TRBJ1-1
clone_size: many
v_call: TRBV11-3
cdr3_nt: TGTGCCAGCAGCACCTACCAGGGTGGGTTGAACACTGAAGCTTTCTTT
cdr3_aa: CASSTYQGGLNTEAFF

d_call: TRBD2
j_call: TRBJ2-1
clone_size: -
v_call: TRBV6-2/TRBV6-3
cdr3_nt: TGTGCCAGCAGAGCCCCCGGTCCCGCTAGCGGGAGTTACAATGAGCAGTTCTTC
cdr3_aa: CASRAPGPASGSYNEQFF

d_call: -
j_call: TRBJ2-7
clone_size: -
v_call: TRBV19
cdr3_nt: TGTGCCAGTAGTACCACACTCAACATAAATTACGAGCAGTACTTC
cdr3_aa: CASSTTLNINYEQYF

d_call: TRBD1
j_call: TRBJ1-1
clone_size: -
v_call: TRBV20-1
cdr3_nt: TGCAGTGCGCAGCCCCCCGGGACAGAGAACACTGAAGCTTTCTTT
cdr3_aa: CSAQPPGTENTEAFF

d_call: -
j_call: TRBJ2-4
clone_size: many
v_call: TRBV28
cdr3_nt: TGTGCCAGCAGATACAGGCCCGGGATGGTCAAAAACATTCAGTACTTC
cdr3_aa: CASRYRPGMVKNIQYF

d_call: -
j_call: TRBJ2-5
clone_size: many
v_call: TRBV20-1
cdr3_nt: TGCAGTGCTAGAGATGAGGGGACGCAAGAGACCCAGTACTTC
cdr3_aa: CSARDEGTQETQYF

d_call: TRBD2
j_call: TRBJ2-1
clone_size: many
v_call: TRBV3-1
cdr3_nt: TGTGCCAGCGCAAGGCGGGAGGGCCTTTACAATGAGCAGTTCTTC
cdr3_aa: CASARREGLYNEQFF

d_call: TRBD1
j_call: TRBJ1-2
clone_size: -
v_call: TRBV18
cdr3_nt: TGTGCCAGCTCCTTTCGGACAGGGGGCTATGATGGCTACACCTTC
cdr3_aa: CASSFRTGGYDGYTF

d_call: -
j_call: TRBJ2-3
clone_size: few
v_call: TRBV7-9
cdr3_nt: TGTGCCAGCAGCTTCGTTCAGGGAGATACGCAGTATTTT
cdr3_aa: CASSFVQGDTQYF

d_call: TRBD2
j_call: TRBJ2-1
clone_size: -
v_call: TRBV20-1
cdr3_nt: TGCAGTGCTAGAACTACTAGCGGGAGATCGGGCTACAATGAGCAGTTCTTC
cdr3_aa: CSARTTSGRSGYNEQFF

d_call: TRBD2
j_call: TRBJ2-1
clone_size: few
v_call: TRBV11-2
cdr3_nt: TGTGCCAGCAGCACGACTAGCGCCGGCTCCTACAATGAGCAGTTCTTC
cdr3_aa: CASSTTSAGSYNEQFF

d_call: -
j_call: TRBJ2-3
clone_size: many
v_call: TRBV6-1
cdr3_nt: TGTGCCAGCAGTGAAGGGGGATCCCCCACAGATACGCAGTATTTT
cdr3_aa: CASSEGGSPTDTQYF

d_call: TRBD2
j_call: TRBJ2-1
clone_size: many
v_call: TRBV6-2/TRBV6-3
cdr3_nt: TGTGCCAGCAGTTCCCTACTAGCGGCCTTAGGGAATGAGCAGTTCTTC
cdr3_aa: CASSSLLAALGNEQFF

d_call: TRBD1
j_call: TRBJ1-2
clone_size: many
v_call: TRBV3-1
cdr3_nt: TGTGCCAGCAGCCAATCGTTATGGGACAGGGGGCACCGCGATGGCTACACCTTC
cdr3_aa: CASSQSLWDRGHRDGYTF

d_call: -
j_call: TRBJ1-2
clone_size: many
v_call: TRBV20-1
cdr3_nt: TGCAGTGCTAGAGTACAACTAGGGGGTGGCTACACCTTC
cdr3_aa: CSARVQLGGGYTF

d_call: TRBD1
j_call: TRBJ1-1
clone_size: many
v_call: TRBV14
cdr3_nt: TGTGCCAGCAGCCAAGGGGGACAGGGAGAAGAAGCTTTCTTT
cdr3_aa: CASSQGGQGEEAFF

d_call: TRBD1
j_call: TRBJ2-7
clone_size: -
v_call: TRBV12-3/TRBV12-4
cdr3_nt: TGTGCCAGCAGTACAGGGGGCGTAAGCTACGAGCAGTACTTC
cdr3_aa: CASSTGGVSYEQYF

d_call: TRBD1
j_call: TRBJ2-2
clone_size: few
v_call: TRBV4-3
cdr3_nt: TGCGCCAGCAGCGAAACTGACAGGGGGAACACCGGGGAGCTGTTTTTT
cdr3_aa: CASSETDRGNTGELFF

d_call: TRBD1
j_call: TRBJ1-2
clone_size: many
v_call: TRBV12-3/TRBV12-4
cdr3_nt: TGTGCCAGCAGTTTCCAGGGGGTAGATGGCTACACCTTC
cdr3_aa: CASSFQGVDGYTF

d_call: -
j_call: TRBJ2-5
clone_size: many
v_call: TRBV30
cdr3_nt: TGTGCCTGGACCGGGGACTTACAAGAGACCCAGTACTTC
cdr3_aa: CAWTGDLQETQYF

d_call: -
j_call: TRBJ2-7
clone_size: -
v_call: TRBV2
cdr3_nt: TGTGCCAGCAGTGGTTACAGGGAGAATACGGACTTC
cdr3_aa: CASSGYRENTDF